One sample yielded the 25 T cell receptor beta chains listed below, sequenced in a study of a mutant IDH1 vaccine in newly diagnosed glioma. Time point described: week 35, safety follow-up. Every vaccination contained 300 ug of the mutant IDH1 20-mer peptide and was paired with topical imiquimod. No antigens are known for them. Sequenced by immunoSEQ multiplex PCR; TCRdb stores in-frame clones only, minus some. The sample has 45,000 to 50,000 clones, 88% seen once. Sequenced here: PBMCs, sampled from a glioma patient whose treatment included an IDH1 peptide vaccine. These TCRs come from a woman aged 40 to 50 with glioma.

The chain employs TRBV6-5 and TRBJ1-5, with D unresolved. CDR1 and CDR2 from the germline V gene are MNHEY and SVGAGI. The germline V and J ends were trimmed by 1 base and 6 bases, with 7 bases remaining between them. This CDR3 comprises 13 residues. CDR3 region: CASSYLLGQPQHF. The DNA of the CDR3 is TGTGCCAGCAGTTACTTGCTCGGTCAGCCCCAGCATTTT.

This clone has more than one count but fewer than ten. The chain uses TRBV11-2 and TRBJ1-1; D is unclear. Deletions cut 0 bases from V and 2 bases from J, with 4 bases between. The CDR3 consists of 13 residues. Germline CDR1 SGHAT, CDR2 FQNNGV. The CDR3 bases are TGTGCCAGCAGCTTAGACCTTAACACTGAAGCTTTCTTT. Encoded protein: CASSLDLNTEAFF.

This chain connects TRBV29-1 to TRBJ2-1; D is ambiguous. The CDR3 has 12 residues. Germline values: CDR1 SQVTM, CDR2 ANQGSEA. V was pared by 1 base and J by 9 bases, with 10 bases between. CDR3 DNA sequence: TGCAGCGTTGAAGTACTTCGCAGTGAGCAGTTCTTC. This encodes CSVEVLRSEQFF.

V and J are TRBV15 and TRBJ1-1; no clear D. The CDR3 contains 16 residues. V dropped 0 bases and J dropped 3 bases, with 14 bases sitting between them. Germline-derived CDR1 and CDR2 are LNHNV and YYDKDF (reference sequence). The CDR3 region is CATSRDGWGKDTEAFF. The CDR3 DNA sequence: TGTGCCACCAGCAGAGATGGTTGGGGTAAGGACACTGAAGCTTTCTTT.

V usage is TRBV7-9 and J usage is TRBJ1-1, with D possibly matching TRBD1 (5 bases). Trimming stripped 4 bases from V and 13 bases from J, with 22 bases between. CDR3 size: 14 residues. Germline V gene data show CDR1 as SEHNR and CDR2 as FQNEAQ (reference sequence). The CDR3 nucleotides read TGTGCCAGCAGCTCTGCGGGACCCCCCTCGTTGGGTTTCTTT. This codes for CASSSAGPPSLGFF.

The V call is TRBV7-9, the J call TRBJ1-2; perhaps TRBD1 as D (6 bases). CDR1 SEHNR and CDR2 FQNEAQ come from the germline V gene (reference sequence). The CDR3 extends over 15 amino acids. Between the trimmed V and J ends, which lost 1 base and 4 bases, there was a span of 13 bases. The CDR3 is CASSLGMQGIYGYTF. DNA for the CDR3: TGTGCCAGCAGCTTAGGGATGCAGGGGATCTATGGCTACACCTTC. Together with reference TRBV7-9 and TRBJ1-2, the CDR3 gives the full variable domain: DTGVSQNPRHKITKRGQNVTFRCDPISEHNRLYWYRQTLGQGPEFLTYFQNEAQLEKSRLLSDRFSAERPKGSFSTLEIQRTEQGDSAMYLCASSLGMQGIYGYTFGSGTRLTVV.

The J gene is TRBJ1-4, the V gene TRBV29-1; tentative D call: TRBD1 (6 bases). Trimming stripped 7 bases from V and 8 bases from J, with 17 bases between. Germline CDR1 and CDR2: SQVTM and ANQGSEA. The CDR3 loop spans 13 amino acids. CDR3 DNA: TGCAGCGCCAGGAGGCAGGGGAGCGAAAAACTGTTTTTT. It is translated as CSARRQGSEKLFF.

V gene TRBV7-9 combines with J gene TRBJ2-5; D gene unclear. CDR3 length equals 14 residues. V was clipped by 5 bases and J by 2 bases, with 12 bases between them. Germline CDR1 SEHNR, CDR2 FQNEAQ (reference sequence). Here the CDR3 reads CASSTRTLQETQYF. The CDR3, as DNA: TGTGCCAGCAGCACCCGGACCCTACAAGAGACCCAGTACTTC.

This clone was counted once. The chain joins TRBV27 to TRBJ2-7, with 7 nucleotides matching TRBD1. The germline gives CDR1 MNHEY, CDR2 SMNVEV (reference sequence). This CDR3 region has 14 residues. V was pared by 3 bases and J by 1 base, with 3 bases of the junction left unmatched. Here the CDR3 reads CASSFSTGSYEQYF. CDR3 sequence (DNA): TGTGCCAGCAGTTTTTCGACAGGGTCCTACGAGCAGTACTTC.

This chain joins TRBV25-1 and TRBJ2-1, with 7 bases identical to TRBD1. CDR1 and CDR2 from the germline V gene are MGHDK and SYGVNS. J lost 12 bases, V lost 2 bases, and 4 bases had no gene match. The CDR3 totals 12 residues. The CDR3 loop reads CASSEKSGGQFF. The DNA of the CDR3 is TGTGCCAGCAGTGAAAAATCAGGGGGGCAGTTCTTC.

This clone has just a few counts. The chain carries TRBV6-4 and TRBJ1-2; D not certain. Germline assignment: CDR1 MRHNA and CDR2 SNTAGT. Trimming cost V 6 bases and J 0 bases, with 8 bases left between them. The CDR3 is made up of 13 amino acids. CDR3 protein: CASSPGANYGYTF. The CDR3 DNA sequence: TGTGCCAGCAGCCCGGGAGCTAACTATGGCTACACCTTC.

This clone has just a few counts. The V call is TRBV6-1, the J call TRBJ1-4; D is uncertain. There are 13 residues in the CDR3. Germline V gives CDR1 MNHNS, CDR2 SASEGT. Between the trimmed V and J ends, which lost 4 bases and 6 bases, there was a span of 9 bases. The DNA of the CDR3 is TGTGCCAGCAGTGTAATCGTTGATGAAAAACTGTTTTTT. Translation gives CASSVIVDEKLFF.

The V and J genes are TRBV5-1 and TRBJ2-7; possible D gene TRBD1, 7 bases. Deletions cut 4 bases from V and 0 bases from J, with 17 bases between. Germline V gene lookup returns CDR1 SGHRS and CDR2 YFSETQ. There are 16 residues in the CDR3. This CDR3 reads CASSVGGFGSSYEQYF. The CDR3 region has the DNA TGCGCCAGCAGCGTAGGGGGCTTCGGGAGCTCCTACGAGCAGTACTTC.

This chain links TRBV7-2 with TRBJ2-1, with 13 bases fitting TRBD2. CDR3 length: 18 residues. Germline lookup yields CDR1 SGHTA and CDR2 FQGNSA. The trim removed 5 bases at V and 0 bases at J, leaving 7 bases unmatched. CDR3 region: CASSSGTSGVNSYNEQFF. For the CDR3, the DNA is TGTGCCAGCAGCAGCGGGACTAGCGGGGTAAACTCCTACAATGAGCAGTTCTTC.

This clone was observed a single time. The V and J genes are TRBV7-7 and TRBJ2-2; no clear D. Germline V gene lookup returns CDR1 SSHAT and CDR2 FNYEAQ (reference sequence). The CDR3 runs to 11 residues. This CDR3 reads CAVRDTGELFF. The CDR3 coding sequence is TGTGCTGTAAGGGACACCGGGGAGCTGTTTTTT.

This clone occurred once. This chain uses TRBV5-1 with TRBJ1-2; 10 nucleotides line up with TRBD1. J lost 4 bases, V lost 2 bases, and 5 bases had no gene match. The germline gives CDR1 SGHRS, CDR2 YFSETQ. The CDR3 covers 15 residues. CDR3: CASSFGQGVRYGYTF. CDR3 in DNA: TGCGCCAGCAGCTTTGGACAGGGGGTTCGCTATGGCTACACCTTC.

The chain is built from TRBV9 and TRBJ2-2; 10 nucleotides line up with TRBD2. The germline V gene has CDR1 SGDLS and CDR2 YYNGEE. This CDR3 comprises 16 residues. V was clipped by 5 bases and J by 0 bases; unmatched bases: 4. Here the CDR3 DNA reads TGTGCCAGCAGACGGACTAGCGGACCGAACACCGGGGAGCTGTTTTTT. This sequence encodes CASRRTSGPNTGELFF.

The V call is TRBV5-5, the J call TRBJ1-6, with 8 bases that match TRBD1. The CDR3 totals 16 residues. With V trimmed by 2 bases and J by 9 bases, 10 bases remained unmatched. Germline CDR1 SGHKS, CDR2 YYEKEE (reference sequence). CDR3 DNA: TGTGCCAGCAGCTTAGCGACAGGGGCCGGGGTTTCACCCCTCCACTTT. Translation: CASSLATGAGVSPLHF.

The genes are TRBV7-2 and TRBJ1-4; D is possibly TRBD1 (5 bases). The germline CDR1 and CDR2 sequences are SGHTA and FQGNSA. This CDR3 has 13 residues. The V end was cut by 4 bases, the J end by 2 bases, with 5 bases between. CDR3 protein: CASSWDTNEKLFF. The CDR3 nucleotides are TGTGCCAGCAGCTGGGACACTAATGAAAAACTGTTTTTT.

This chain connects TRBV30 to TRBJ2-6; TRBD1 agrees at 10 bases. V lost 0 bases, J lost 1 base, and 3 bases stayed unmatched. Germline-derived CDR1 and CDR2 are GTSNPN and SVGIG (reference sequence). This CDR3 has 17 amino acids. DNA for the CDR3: TGTGCCTGGAGTGTTTGGACAGGGGGTTCTGGGGCCAACGTCCTGACTTTC. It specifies CAWSVWTGGSGANVLTF.

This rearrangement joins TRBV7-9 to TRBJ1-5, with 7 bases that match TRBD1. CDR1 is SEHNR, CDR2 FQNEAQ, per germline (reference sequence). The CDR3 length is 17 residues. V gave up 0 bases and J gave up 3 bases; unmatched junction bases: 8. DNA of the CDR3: TGTGCCAGCAGCTTAGCGGCGGGTACAGGGGTCAATCAGCCCCAGCATTTT. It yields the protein CASSLAAGTGVNQPQHF.

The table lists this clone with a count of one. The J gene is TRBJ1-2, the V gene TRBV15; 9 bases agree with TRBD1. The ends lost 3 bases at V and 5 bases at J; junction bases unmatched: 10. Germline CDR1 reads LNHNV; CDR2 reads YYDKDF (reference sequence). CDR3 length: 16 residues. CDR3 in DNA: TGTGCCACCAGCAGGGACAGGGGAAAGGTCGTATATGGCTACACCTTC. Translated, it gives CATSRDRGKVVYGYTF. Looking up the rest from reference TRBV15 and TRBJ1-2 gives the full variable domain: DAMVIQNPRYQVTQFGKPVTLSCSQTLNHNVMYWYQQKSSQAPKLLFHYYDKDFNNEADTPDNFQSRRPNTSFCFLDIRSPGLGDTAMYLCATSRDRGKVVYGYTFGSGTRLTVV.

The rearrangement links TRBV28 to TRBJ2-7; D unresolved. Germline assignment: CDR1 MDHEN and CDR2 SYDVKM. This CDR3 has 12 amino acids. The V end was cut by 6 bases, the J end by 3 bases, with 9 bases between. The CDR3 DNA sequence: TGTGCCAGCAGCCACCCCAACTACGAGCAGTACTTC. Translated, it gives CASSHPNYEQYF.

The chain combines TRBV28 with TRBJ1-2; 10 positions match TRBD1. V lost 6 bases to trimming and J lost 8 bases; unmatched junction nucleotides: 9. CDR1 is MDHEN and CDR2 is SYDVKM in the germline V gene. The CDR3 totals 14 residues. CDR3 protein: CASSPGQGVLGYTF. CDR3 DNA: TGTGCCAGCAGCCCCGGACAGGGGGTTCTAGGCTACACCTTC.

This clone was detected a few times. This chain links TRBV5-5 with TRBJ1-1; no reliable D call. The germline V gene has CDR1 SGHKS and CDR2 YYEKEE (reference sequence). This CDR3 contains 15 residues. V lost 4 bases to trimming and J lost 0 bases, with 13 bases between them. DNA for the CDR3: TGTGCCAGCAGCCTGCAGGTGAACTTGAACACTGAAGCTTTCTTT. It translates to CASSLQVNLNTEAFF.